One and the same sample provided the 9 T cell receptor beta chains below, sequenced in a study of T cell changes during pregnancy in multiple sclerosis (dated by TCRdb to the late 2010s). Library creation used the immunoSEQ multiplex PCR assay. The table comes from immuneACCESS by way of TCRdb, which keeps in-frame sequences with V and J called. Part of the clones is missing from these tables; in studies checked, under half for an unresolved V gene and the rest for unknown reasons. The table for this sample lists tens of thousands of clones; around 92% of them were counted only once. About 0.33% of the sample rests with the top ten. This specimen was CD4+ T cells from peripheral blood mononuclear cells, taken after pregnancy. The source is a female donor with multiple sclerosis, enrolled in a pregnancy study.

This clone came up once. V gene TRBV29-1 combines with J gene TRBJ1-4; D ambiguous. The CDR3 has 14 residues. Trimming took 4 bases from V and 7 from J, leaving 16 bases between them. Per the germline V gene, CDR1 is SQVTM and CDR2 is ANQGSEA. The DNA for the CDR3 is TGCAGCGTTGCGGAGGGAGGCCGGGGTGAAAAACTGTTTTTT. This sequence encodes CSVAEGGRGEKLFF.

The chain joins TRBV4-1 to TRBJ1-5; no firm D call. The CDR3 extends over 15 amino acids. V lost 0 bases and J 5 bases, leaving 11 bases between the germline ends. Germline CDR1 is MGHRA and CDR2 is YSYEKL. The CDR3 here is CASSQEVTQDQPQHF. The CDR3 DNA is TGCGCCAGCAGCCAAGAGGTGACACAAGATCAGCCCCAGCATTTT.

The chain combines TRBV27 with TRBJ1-2; 10 bases are a match to TRBD1. After removal of 2 bases from V and 5 bases from J, the junction contained 11 bases not matched to a gene. The CDR3 extends over 17 amino acids. The germline CDR1 and CDR2 sequences are MNHEY and SMNVEV (reference sequence). DNA of the CDR3: TGTGCCAGCAGTTTAACCCGACGGGACAGGGGTTCTTATGGCTACACCTTC. This encodes CASSLTRRDRGSYGYTF.

This chain connects TRBV5-8 to TRBJ2-3; 8 bases are a match to TRBD1. This CDR3 contains 15 residues. The V gene's germline CDR1 is SGHTS and CDR2 YDEGEE. The ends lost 4 bases at V and 6 bases at J; junction bases unmatched: 10. CDR3 protein: CASSKRQGKGDTQYF. The CDR3 DNA reads TGTGCCAGCAGCAAGAGACAGGGGAAAGGGGATACGCAGTATTTT.

This clone was picked up one time. The genes are TRBV18 and TRBJ2-7; 9 nucleotides agree with TRBD1. J lost 2 bases, V lost 5 bases, and 4 bases had no gene match. Per the germline V gene, CDR1 is KGHSH and CDR2 is LQKENI. The CDR3 spans 14 residues. The CDR3 bases are TGTGCCAGCTCAGGGGGACAGGGTCCCTACGAGCAGTACTTC. Residues: CASSGGQGPYEQYF.

The J gene is TRBJ1-2, the V gene TRBV4-1, with TRBD1 identical over 7 bases. The junction had 7 bases not matched to a gene; V was cut back by 2 bases and J by 1 base. This CDR3 comprises 16 residues. The germline V gene has CDR1 MGHRA and CDR2 YSYEKL. The CDR3 spells CASSQPTRGFNYGYTF. DNA for the CDR3: TGCGCCAGCAGCCAACCTACCAGGGGGTTTAACTATGGCTACACCTTC.

The chain is built from TRBV6-1 and TRBJ1-5; tentative D call: TRBD1 (6 bases). CDR1 is MNHNS, CDR2 SASEGT, per germline. The CDR3 consists of 16 residues. V lost 1 base, J lost 10 bases, and 20 bases lay in between. The CDR3 DNA reads TGTGCCAGCAGTGAAGGCGGCCAGGGGTTGGCTTATCCCCAGCATTTT. Its protein product is CASSEGGQGLAYPQHF.

The J gene is TRBJ1-1, the V gene TRBV2; the D gene is possibly TRBD1 (6 bases). Trimming left V 6 bases short and J 3 bases short, with 14 bases between. Germline lookup yields CDR1 SNHLY and CDR2 FYNNEI. CDR3 length equals 14 residues. In DNA form, the CDR3 reads TGTGCCAGCAGGGGGACCAGGGGATACACTGAAGCTTTCTTT. Protein product: CASRGTRGYTEAFF.

This chain links TRBV9 with TRBJ2-3, with TRBD1 matching 7 bases. From germline, CDR1 is SGDLS and CDR2 YYNGEE. V lost 6 bases, J lost 5 bases, and 12 bases stayed unmatched. CDR3 length: 15 residues. CDR3 DNA sequence: TGTGCCAGCAACTCGGACAGGAGAAATGGAGATACGCAGTATTTT. Translated: CASNSDRRNGDTQYF.